One sample yielded the 4 T cell receptor beta chains listed below, sequenced in a study of blood T cells in healthy people across ages. It was with a sample-barcoded 5' primer and a J-beta primer mix that a second PCR of about 6 to 11 cycles was run. Each CDR3 protein is one row after TCRdb ran MiXCR on the 5' RACE reads. Of over 450,000 distinct CDR3 sequences listed, 24% are singletons. The sample also formed part of further work on T cells of mothers and their children.

Material for sequencing was blood. Receptors originate from a boy between 10 and 17 years old in good health.

CDR3 in amino acids: CSAHAGTDSYNEQFF. The CDR3 DNA sequence: TGCAGTGCGCACGCCGGGACAGACTCCTACAATGAGCAGTTCTTC. The rearrangement uses TRBV20-1 and TRBJ2-1; 7 bases match TRBD1. Losses at the gene ends were 6 bases for V and 0 bases for J; bases not matched to a gene: 8. Germline V gives CDR1 DFQATT, CDR2 SNEGSKA (reference sequence). This CDR3 spans 15 amino acids.

This chain's CDR3 is CSVVPVTYNEQFF. The DNA for the CDR3 is TGCAGCGTTGTCCCAGTAACCTACAATGAGCAGTTCTTC. J is TRBJ2-1 and V is TRBV29-1, with D hard to call. Trimming stripped 4 bases from V and 2 bases from J, with 9 bases between. The CDR3 consists of 13 residues. From germline, CDR1 is SQVTM and CDR2 ANQGSEA.

This clonotype has more than one count but fewer than ten. The V gene is TRBV14, the J gene TRBJ1-2; D is uncertain. Trimming pared 3 bases from V and 6 bases from J, leaving 14 bases between. The germline V gene encodes CDR1 SGHDN and CDR2 FVKESK. The CDR3 is 14 amino acids. CDR3 DNA: TGTGCCAGCAGCCAGCTTAACGGGGAGAATGGCTACACCTTC. Translated: CASSQLNGENGYTF.

The chain has TRBV12-3 or TRBV12-4 and TRBJ1-2; D remains ambiguous. V lost 8 bases and J 1 base, leaving 5 bases between the germline ends. The CDR3 runs 11 residues. This CDR3 is CASHGNYGYTF. The CDR3 coding sequence is TGTGCCAGCCACGGTAACTATGGCTACACCTTC.